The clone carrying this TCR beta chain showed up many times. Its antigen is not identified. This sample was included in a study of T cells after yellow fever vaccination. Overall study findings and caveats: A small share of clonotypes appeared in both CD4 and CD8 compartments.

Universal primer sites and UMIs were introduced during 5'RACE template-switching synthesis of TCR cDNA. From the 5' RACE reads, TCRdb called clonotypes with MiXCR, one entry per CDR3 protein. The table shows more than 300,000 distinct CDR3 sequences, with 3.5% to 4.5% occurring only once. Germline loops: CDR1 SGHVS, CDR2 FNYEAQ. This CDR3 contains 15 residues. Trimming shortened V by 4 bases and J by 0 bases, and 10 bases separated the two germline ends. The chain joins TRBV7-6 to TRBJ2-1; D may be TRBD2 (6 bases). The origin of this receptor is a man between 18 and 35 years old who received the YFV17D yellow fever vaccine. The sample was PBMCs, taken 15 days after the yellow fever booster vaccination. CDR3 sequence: CASSYWTISYNEQFF. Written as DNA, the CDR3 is TGTGCCAGCAGCTACTGGACTATCTCCTACAATGAGCAGTTCTTC.